The 13 T cell receptor beta chains in this list originate from one sample, sequenced in a study of T cells in Graves' hyperthyroidism and ophthalmopathy. TCR beta CDR3 regions were amplified from RNA. First-round RT-PCR of the TCR CDR3 relied on the HTBI primer set. TCRdb fed the multiplex PCR reads into MiXCR, producing one record per CDR3 protein. Counted here are 600,000 to 900,000 distinct CDR3 sequences, over 15% occurring once; the ten biggest clones make up under 8.5%. Sequences were obtained from blood. The receptors were sampled from a man between 18 and 35 years old with Graves' hyperthyroidism.

This chain connects TRBV5-4 to TRBJ2-5; D is tentatively TRBD1 or TRBD2 (5 bases each). Germline V gene lookup returns CDR1 SGHNT and CDR2 YYREEE (reference sequence). With 3 bases removed from V and 5 bases from J, the gap between germline ends came to 14 bases. This CDR3 has 14 residues. The CDR3 loop reads CASSSGTTGETQYF. The CDR3 region has the DNA TGTGCCAGCAGCTCCGGGACCACCGGGGAGACCCAGTACTTC. Supplemented by reference TRBV5-4 and TRBJ2-5, the full variable domain reads ETGVTQSPTHLIKTRGQQVTLRCSSQSGHNTVSWYQQALGQGPQFIFQYYREEENGRGNFPPRFSGLQFPNYSSELNVNALELDDSALYLCASSSGTTGETQYFGPGTRLLVL.

This clonotype was counted ten times or more. The chain is built from TRBV6-2 or TRBV6-3 and TRBJ2-5; unclear D gene. Between the trimmed V and J ends, which lost 6 bases and 3 bases, there was a span of 8 bases. This CDR3 comprises 12 residues. Germline loops: CDR1 MNHEY, CDR2 SVGEGT. Here the CDR3 DNA reads TGTGCCAGCAGGCGTAGAGAAGAGACCCAGTACTTC. Amino acid sequence: CASRRREETQYF.

The rearrangement uses TRBV7-8 and TRBJ2-1; the match to TRBD2 covers 10 bases. V was pared by 2 bases and J by 8 bases, with 12 bases of the junction left unmatched. This CDR3 has 17 residues. CDR1 SGHVS and CDR2 FQNEAQ come from the germline V gene. CDR3 residues: CASSLKAGGWGSDEQFF. DNA of the CDR3: TGTGCCAGCAGCTTAAAAGCGGGAGGGTGGGGGTCGGATGAGCAGTTCTTC. Full variable domain (remainder filled in from reference TRBV7-8 and TRBJ2-1): GAGVSQSPRYKVAKRGQDVALRCDPISGHVSLFWYQQALGQGPEFLTYFQNEAQLDKSGLPSDRFFAERPEGSVSTLKIQRTQQEDSAVYLCASSLKAGGWGSDEQFFGPGTRLTVL.

The table lists this clonotype with a few counts. The genes are TRBV4-1 and TRBJ2-3, with 8 bases matching TRBD2. CDR3 size: 18 residues. CDR1 and CDR2 (germline): MGHRA, YSYEKL. The J segment lost 5 bases and the V segment lost 1 base, leaving 14 bases of the junction unmatched. The CDR3 sequence is CASSQVPVVAGGLDTQYF. CDR3 in DNA: TGCGCCAGCAGCCAAGTACCCGTCGTGGCGGGAGGCCTAGATACGCAGTATTTT.

J is TRBJ1-1 and V is TRBV20-1; D remains unclear. The V end lost 0 bases, the J end lost 0 bases, and 26 bases lay between the germline ends. The CDR3 sequence is 20 residues long. The germline CDR1 and CDR2 sequences are DFQATT and SNEGSKA (reference sequence). CDR3 DNA: TGCAGTGCTAGAGATCTGGGTGCTGAATACGTAATTCGTATGAACACTGAAGCTTTCTTT. Protein sequence: CSARDLGAEYVIRMNTEAFF.

This chain links TRBV19 with TRBJ2-7; TRBD2 aligns across 8 bases. Losses at the gene ends were 4 bases for V and 5 bases for J; bases not matched to a gene: 10. Germline lookup yields CDR1 LNHDA and CDR2 SQIVND (reference sequence). The CDR3 consists of 15 residues. Here the CDR3 reads CASSSVSGSFHEQYF. DNA of the CDR3: TGTGCCAGTAGTAGCGTAAGCGGGAGCTTCCACGAGCAGTACTTC.

This clonotype was detected ten times or more. The V gene is TRBV28, the J gene TRBJ2-1; 10 bases match TRBD1. Germline assignment: CDR1 MDHEN and CDR2 SYDVKM. The V segment lost 3 bases and the J segment 4 bases; nucleotides outside the gene matches: 6. The CDR3 has 16 residues. As DNA, the CDR3 is TGTGCCAGCAGTTTGGCCGGGACAGGGGATTACAATGAGCAGTTCTTC. The encoded protein is CASSLAGTGDYNEQFF.

This clonotype was detected many times. The V gene is TRBV18, the J gene TRBJ1-5; D is undetermined. Germline V CDR1 and CDR2: KGHSH, LQKENI. The CDR3 length is 16 residues. Trimming shortened V by 4 bases and J by 1 base, and 14 bases separated the two germline ends. The CDR3, as DNA: TGTGCCAGCTCACTTCCGACGAGAGGGAGCAATCAGCCCCAGCATTTT. Its protein product is CASSLPTRGSNQPQHF. The full variable domain, completed using reference TRBV18 and TRBJ1-5, is NAGVMQNPRHLVRRRGQEARLRCSPMKGHSHVYWYRQLPEEGLKFMVYLQKENIIDESGMPKERFSAEFPKEGPSILRIQQVVRGDSAAYFCASSLPTRGSNQPQHFGDGTRLSIL.

Concerning this clonotype: A read error may produce the germline difference seen at one junction end. This chain links TRBV5-5 with TRBJ2-7, with 13 positions matching TRBD2. Germline CDR1 reads SGHKS; CDR2 reads YYEKEE (reference sequence). The CDR3 consists of 16 residues. The CDR3 coding sequence is TGCGCCAGCAGCTCTACTAGCGGGAGGGCCCCCTACGAGCAGTACTTC. Translated: CASSSTSGRAPYEQYF.

This clonotype occurred many times. The V gene is TRBV11-2, the J gene TRBJ2-5; D possibly corresponds to TRBD1 (5 bases). Germline values: CDR1 SGHAT, CDR2 FQNNGV. V was clipped by 5 bases and J by 1 base, with 14 bases between them. The CDR3 consists of 15 residues. The CDR3 reads CASSLIQGFQETQYF. The DNA for the CDR3 is TGTGCCAGCAGCCTAATCCAGGGTTTCCAAGAGACCCAGTACTTC. Using reference TRBV11-2 and TRBJ2-5 for the parts outside the CDR3, the full variable domain is EAGVAQSPRYKIIEKRQSVAFWCNPISGHATLYWYQQILGQGPKLLIQFQNNGVVDDSQLPKDRFSAERLKGVDSTLKIQPAKLEDSAVYLCASSLIQGFQETQYFGPGTRLLVL.

The chain links TRBV18 to TRBJ1-4, with D possibly matching TRBD1 (5 bases). Germline CDR1 is KGHSH and CDR2 is LQKENI. The CDR3 is 15 residues long. Trimming took 0 bases from V and 7 from J, leaving 12 bases between them. CDR3 sequence (DNA): TGTGCCAGCTCACCACCGGGCAGGGCGGGTGAAAAACTGTTTTTT. Protein sequence: CASSPPGRAGEKLFF. The whole variable domain, remainder taken from reference TRBV18 and TRBJ1-4, is NAGVMQNPRHLVRRRGQEARLRCSPMKGHSHVYWYRQLPEEGLKFMVYLQKENIIDESGMPKERFSAEFPKEGPSILRIQQVVRGDSAAYFCASSPPGRAGEKLFFGSGTQLSVL.

This clonotype was seen a few times. The V gene is TRBV3-1, the J gene TRBJ1-2; the D is unclear. Trimming pared 0 bases from V and 7 bases from J, leaving 6 bases between. This CDR3 is 12 amino acids long. Germline CDR1 is LGHDT and CDR2 is YNNKEL (reference sequence). CDR3 DNA: TGTGCCAGCAGCCAAGAGTGGAGTGGCTACACCTTC. Its protein is CASSQEWSGYTF.

In this sample, this clonotype turned up many times. This sequence joins TRBV29-1 and TRBJ2-7, with D perhaps TRBD2 (6 bases). Looked up from germline, CDR1 is SQVTM and CDR2 is ANQGSEA. The CDR3 contains 13 residues. V lost 0 bases, J lost 2 bases, and 8 bases lay in between. This CDR3 reads CSVEERGTYEQYF. The CDR3 region has the DNA TGCAGCGTTGAAGAGCGGGGCACCTACGAGCAGTACTTC.